This TCR beta chain was observed in a study of blood T cell repertoires in COVID-19. Study details: From T cells, B-cell-depleted T cells, or PBMCs came the material, which was cDNA or gDNA.

This clone came up many times. Those enrolled, adults aged about 18 to 89 years, came from 20 to 25 US areas. Germline values: CDR1 LGHNA, CDR2 YNFKEQ. Trimming cost V 0 bases and J 4 bases, with 10 bases left between them. This CDR3 comprises 16 residues. Here immunoSEQ multiplex PCR was the method, and the copy in TCRdb shows in-frame clones only, minus some. The sample shows approximately 260,000 clones, approximately 79% of them seen only once. The sequence derives from a man between 25 and 39 years old with acute COVID-19. The material sequenced was PBMCs or T cells enriched from blood (not recorded which). V usage is TRBV4-2 and J usage is TRBJ2-6; possible D gene TRBD2, 6 bases. The CDR3 bases are TGTGCCAGCAGCCAAGAGGGGGACTCAGGGGCCAACGTCCTGACTTTC. Encoded protein: CASSQEGDSGANVLTF.